This is a list of T cell receptor beta chains from one sample in a study of blood T cell repertoires in COVID-19. Some clones are missing from TCRdb's copy, which holds only in-frame ones; the method was immunoSEQ multiplex PCR. The sample has some 200,000 clones, around 84% seen once. Sample: peripheral blood. The receptor set was obtained from a man of 80 years or more with acute or convalescent COVID-19. Each CDR3 is given with its conserved first and last residue. A D gene is named only where the DNA matches it firmly. The listing skips clone size in some rows; elsewhere it reads once, few, many or a size class.

. TRBJ1-1 TRBV30 . TGTGCCTGGAGTGTGGCAGTGAACACTGAAGCTTTCTTT CAWSVAVNTEAFF
few TRBJ1-2 TRBV11-2 TRBD1 TGTGCCAGCAGCTCCCGACAGGGATCCCCCTCTTATGGCTACACCTTC CASSSRQGSPSYGYTF
. TRBJ2-5 TRBV10-3 . TGTGCCATCAGTCCTGGGGGCGCCGAGACCCAGTACTTC CAISPGGAETQYF
. TRBJ1-4 TRBV15 . TGTGCCACCAGCAGAGATCGGGGGGGCGAAAAACTGTTTTTT CATSRDRGGEKLFF
few TRBJ1-2 TRBV28 . TGTGCCAGCAGTTTATTTCAGGGTACTATGGGCTACACCTTC CASSLFQGTMGYTF
. TRBJ1-4 TRBV5-1 TRBD1 TGCGCCAGCAGCTCGGGACAGGGTGCAACTAATGAAAAACTGTTTTTT CASSSGQGATNEKLFF
. TRBJ1-1 TRBV19 . TGTGCCAGTAGTACTTACGGGGGGGGCACTGAAGCTTTCTTT CASSTYGGGTEAFF
. TRBJ2-6 TRBV4-2 TRBD1 TGTGCCAGCAGCCAAGTTCCAGGGGGTTCTGGGGCCAACGTCCTGACTTTC CASSQVPGGSGANVLTF
once TRBJ2-7 TRBV27 . TGTGCCAGCAGCTTAGGGATACCGGGGGACCCCTACGAGCAGTACTTC CASSLGIPGDPYEQYF
. TRBJ1-1 TRBV10-3 TRBD1 TGTGCCATCAGTGACCCGGGACAGGTGTACACTGAAGCTTTCTTT CAISDPGQVYTEAFF
. TRBJ2-3 TRBV29-1 . TGCAGCGTTACCCGACTGGCTAGCACAGATACGCAGTATTTT CSVTRLASTDTQYF